This TCR beta chain is drawn from a study of T cells in women clearing cervical HPV infection. Study observations and caveats: It is unknown whether associations predate infection; no effector/memory or HPV-specific sorting.

Assay: immunoSEQ multiplex PCR; the TCRdb copy retains only in-frame clones and omits some. Found here are about 24,000 clones; the top ten clones hold approximately 5.4%. Germline V gene data show CDR1 as DFQATT and CDR2 as SNEGSKA (reference sequence). The CDR3 has 14 amino acids. Turning to this clone: The antigen is undetermined. One end of the junction fails to match germline, which may point to a read error. The read halts 3 residues ahead of the CDR3 end, with the missing end drawn from the germline J gene.

The sequence came from a woman aged 18 to 75 with a cervical HPV16 infection that either progressed to CIN3+ or cleared (not recorded which). Sequenced: blood buffy coat. The chain is built from TRBV20-1 and TRBJ2-1; 7 bases are a match to TRBD2. The CDR3 DNA, read in part, is TGCAGTGCTAGCGGGGGGAACTCCTATAATGAG. Translated: CSASGGNSYNE. The whole CDR3 region reads CSASGGNSYNEQFF.